Following are 14 T cell receptor beta chains from one sample sequenced in a study of shared clonotypes between healthy human individuals. TCRdb's copy holds only in-frame clones and misses some; the assay was immunoSEQ multiplex PCR. This sample has about 2.4 million clones, with under 95% found just once. Sequenced: naive CD4+ T cells from PBMCs. Subset here: CD45RA+ positively selected. Receptors originate from a man aged 18 to 35 in good health. Some clones in this sample may be carry-over from other donors' samples.

Only a few counts were recorded for this clone. V gene TRBV5-1 combines with J gene TRBJ2-7, with D unclear. V lost 0 bases to trimming and J lost 10 bases, with 14 bases between them. In germline, CDR1 is SGHRS, CDR2 YFSETQ. There are 13 residues in the CDR3. The CDR3 spells CASSLAGPQDQYF. DNA for the CDR3: TGCGCCAGCAGCTTGGCCGGTCCCCAGGACCAGTACTTC.

The chain employs TRBV5-4 and TRBJ2-6; no reliable D call. CDR1 is SGHNT and CDR2 is YYREEE in the germline V gene (reference sequence). The length of the CDR3 is 14 residues. DNA of the CDR3: TGTGCGGTCGGCAGTCTCTCTGGGGCCAACGTCCTGACTTTC. Translating gives CAVGSLSGANVLTF. Looking up the rest from reference TRBV5-4 and TRBJ2-6 gives the full variable domain: ETGVTQSPTHLIKTRGQQVTLRCSSQSGHNTVSWYQQALGQGPQFIFQYYREEENGRGNFPPRFSGLQFPNYSSELNVNALELDDSALYLCAVGSLSGANVLTFGAGSRLTVL.

This rearrangement joins TRBV6-5 to TRBJ2-7; the D gene is possibly TRBD2 (5 bases). V was pared by 5 bases and J by 3 bases, with 17 bases between. Germline V CDR1 and CDR2: MNHEY, SVGAGI. The CDR3 contains 15 residues. The CDR3 coding sequence is TGTGCCAGCAGTCTAGGAAAGGACGGGAACTACGAGCAGTACTTC. This codes for CASSLGKDGNYEQYF.

The J gene is TRBJ2-7, the V gene TRBV7-8, with 11 bases lining up with TRBD2. With 5 bases clipped from V and 5 bases from J, the junction kept 11 bases outside the gene matches. This CDR3 has 16 residues. Looked up from germline, CDR1 is SGHVS and CDR2 is FQNEAQ. CDR3 in amino acids: CASSQRQLAGVDEQYF. The CDR3 coding sequence is TGTGCCAGCAGCCAAAGACAACTAGCGGGAGTCGACGAGCAGTACTTC.

The chain employs TRBV7-2 and TRBJ2-1; maybe TRBD1 (6 bases). Trimming stripped 5 bases from V and 2 bases from J, with 16 bases between. Germline V lookup: CDR1 SGHTA, CDR2 FQGNSA. The CDR3 loop spans 16 amino acids. In DNA, the CDR3 is TGTGCCAGCAGCGCTACAGGGAGTGCTGCCTACAATGAGCAGTTCTTC. The encoded protein is CASSATGSAAYNEQFF.

This CDR3 is CASSQTAVHSYGYTF. CDR3 in DNA: TGCGCCAGCAGCCAAACAGCGGTCCATAGCTATGGCTACACCTTC. The chain carries TRBV4-1 and TRBJ1-2; the D is unclear. The length of the CDR3 is 15 residues. Trimming left V 2 bases short and J 4 bases short, with 14 bases between. Germline values: CDR1 MGHRA, CDR2 YSYEKL.

As for this clone: The same CDR3 can be traced to other DNA sequences in this sample. The V call is TRBV7-3, the J call TRBJ2-1; TRBD2 aligns across 7 bases. Germline V gene data show CDR1 as SGHTA and CDR2 as FQGTGA. The CDR3 totals 15 residues. The V segment lost 2 bases and the J segment 3 bases; nucleotides outside the gene matches: 4. The CDR3 region is CASSLAGVSYNEQFF. CDR3 DNA sequence: TGTGCCAGCAGCTTAGCGGGAGTAAGCTACAATGAGCAGTTCTTC.

The chain links TRBV5-4 to TRBJ1-2; 8 nucleotides agree with TRBD1. J was trimmed by 3 bases and V by 0 bases; bases with no gene match: 7. This CDR3 is built from 16 residues. Germline lookup yields CDR1 SGHNT and CDR2 YYREEE (reference sequence). The CDR3 bases are TGTGCCAGCAGCTTGGGCTCTCCGGGACAGGACTATGGCTACACCTTC. The encoded protein is CASSLGSPGQDYGYTF. Using reference TRBV5-4 and TRBJ1-2 for the parts outside the CDR3, the full variable domain is ETGVTQSPTHLIKTRGQQVTLRCSSQSGHNTVSWYQQALGQGPQFIFQYYREEENGRGNFPPRFSGLQFPNYSSELNVNALELDDSALYLCASSLGSPGQDYGYTFGSGTRLTVV.

The rearrangement uses TRBV5-1 and TRBJ1-4, with 7 bases matching TRBD1. The CDR3 extends over 16 amino acids. Germline-derived CDR1 and CDR2 are SGHRS and YFSETQ. Losses at the gene ends were 4 bases for V and 5 bases for J; bases not matched to a gene: 11. The CDR3, as DNA: TGCGCCAGCAGCCTACCACTGACAGGGACCAATGAAAAACTGTTTTTT. Translated: CASSLPLTGTNEKLFF.

The V gene is TRBV6-6, the J gene TRBJ2-2; D might be TRBD2 (6 bases). With 6 bases removed from V and 2 bases from J, the gap between germline ends came to 13 bases. This CDR3 is built from 15 residues. The V gene's germline CDR1 is MNHNY and CDR2 SVGAGI (reference sequence). Here the CDR3 DNA reads TGTGCCAGCAGACCGGGACTTGTTAACACCGGGGAGCTGTTTTTT. Translating gives CASRPGLVNTGELFF.

The genes are TRBV27 and TRBJ2-7; possible D gene TRBD2, 6 bases. The CDR3 has 13 residues. V was clipped by 6 bases and J by 6 bases, with 15 bases between them. CDR1 is MNHEY, CDR2 SMNVEV, per germline (reference sequence). CDR3: CASSLGSGGEQYF. CDR3 nucleotide sequence: TGTGCCAGCAGCCTCGGGAGCGGCGGCGAGCAGTACTTC.

The V and J genes are TRBV5-4 and TRBJ1-3; the D gene is possibly TRBD1 (6 bases). The V gene's germline CDR1 is SGHNT and CDR2 YYREEE (reference sequence). CDR3 length: 16 residues. V was trimmed by 2 bases and J by 0 bases, leaving 12 bases between them. Here the CDR3 reads CASSFQPGHSGNTIYF. The CDR3 nucleotides read TGTGCCAGCAGCTTCCAGCCGGGACACTCTGGAAACACCATATATTTT. The full variable domain, its missing parts supplied by reference TRBV5-4 and TRBJ1-3, is ETGVTQSPTHLIKTRGQQVTLRCSSQSGHNTVSWYQQALGQGPQFIFQYYREEENGRGNFPPRFSGLQFPNYSSELNVNALELDDSALYLCASSFQPGHSGNTIYFGEGSWLTVV.

CDR3 sequence: CASSLRTGITEAFF. The CDR3 nucleotides are TGTGCCAGCAGTTTGAGAACGGGTATCACTGAAGCTTTCTTT. The rearrangement uses TRBV27 and TRBJ1-1; D is unclear. Germline assignment: CDR1 MNHEY and CDR2 SMNVEV (reference sequence). CDR3 length: 14 amino acids. Trimming left V 3 bases short and J 4 bases short, with 12 bases between.

The rearrangement joins TRBV30 to TRBJ1-2; 7 bases match TRBD1. The germline V gene encodes CDR1 GTSNPN and CDR2 SVGIG (reference sequence). V gave up 4 bases and J gave up 2 bases; unmatched junction bases: 7. This CDR3 region has 14 residues. The CDR3 here is CAWTGGTENYGYTF. The CDR3 DNA reads TGTGCCTGGACGGGGGGGACAGAGAACTATGGCTACACCTTC.